One and the same sample provided the 28 T cell receptor beta chains below, sequenced in a study of monozygotic twins with cystic fibrosis. Clones were read by immunoSEQ multiplex PCR, and TCRdb kept only the in-frame ones, dropping some. The sample lists more than 15,000 clones; roughly 89% were seen once. The sequenced sample was blood. The origin of the receptors is a girl aged 2-10 years with cystic fibrosis.

The J gene is TRBJ2-1, the V gene TRBV6-5; possibly TRBD1 or TRBD2 for D (6 bases each). There are 14 residues in the CDR3. Germline V CDR1 and CDR2: MNHEY, SVGAGI. V lost 5 bases to trimming and J lost 8 bases, with 16 bases between them. The CDR3 region is CASSTGAHRDEQFF. In DNA, the CDR3 is TGTGCCAGCAGTACGGGGGCGCATCGGGATGAGCAGTTCTTC.

The V and J genes are TRBV7-2 and TRBJ1-3; the D is unclear. V lost 1 base and J lost 0, with 16 bases in between. The CDR3 is 18 residues long. The germline V gene has CDR1 SGHTA and CDR2 FQGNSA. The DNA for the CDR3 is TGTGCCAGCAGCTTAGTGGGAGGTTCGCTCTTCTCTGGAAACACCATATATTTT. This encodes CASSLVGGSLFSGNTIYF.

V and J are TRBV27 and TRBJ2-2; 10 bases align to TRBD1. The junction had 9 bases not matched to a gene; V was cut back by 7 bases and J by 7 bases. In germline, CDR1 is MNHEY, CDR2 SMNVEV (reference sequence). The CDR3 totals 15 residues. The CDR3 is CASTPGQGFSGELFF. The CDR3 DNA reads as TGTGCCAGCACCCCGGGACAGGGGTTCAGCGGGGAGCTGTTTTTT.

CDR3 nucleotides: TGTGCCAGCAGTCCCGACCTTTCGGGGACTAATGAAAAACTGTTTTTT. Its translation: CASSPDLSGTNEKLFF. This sequence joins TRBV27 and TRBJ1-4; D call uncertain. The CDR3 is 16 amino acids. The V end lost 5 bases, the J end lost 2 bases, and 15 bases lay between the germline ends. Germline loops: CDR1 MNHEY, CDR2 SMNVEV (reference sequence).

V usage is TRBV11-2 and J usage is TRBJ2-3, with D possibly matching TRBD1 (8 bases). The V and J ends lost 1 base and 4 bases respectively, with 15 bases between them. The CDR3 sequence is 16 residues long. Germline-derived CDR1 and CDR2 are SGHAT and FQNNGV. The CDR3 nucleotides are TGTGCCAGCAGCTTAGGGACAGGGAGGGATGCAGATACGCAGTATTTT. Amino acid sequence: CASSLGTGRDADTQYF. The variable domain in full, completed from reference TRBV11-2 and TRBJ2-3, reads EAGVAQSPRYKIIEKRQSVAFWCNPISGHATLYWYQQILGQGPKLLIQFQNNGVVDDSQLPKDRFSAERLKGVDSTLKIQPAKLEDSAVYLCASSLGTGRDADTQYFGPGTRLTVL.

The chain employs TRBV11-2 and TRBJ1-2; 11 nucleotides line up with TRBD1. The V gene end was trimmed by 4 bases and the J gene end by 6 bases; junction bases not matched to a gene: 4. The CDR3 runs to 14 residues. The germline V gene encodes CDR1 SGHAT and CDR2 FQNNGV. CDR3 in amino acids: CASSSDRGRHGYTF. CDR3 DNA: TGTGCCAGCAGCTCGGACAGGGGGCGACATGGCTACACCTTC.

The rearrangement joins TRBV5-1 to TRBJ1-3; D is uncertain. CDR3 length: 17 residues. Germline V lookup: CDR1 SGHRS, CDR2 YFSETQ. The V gene lost 0 bases and the J gene lost 0 bases, with 13 bases spanning the gap. In DNA, the CDR3 is TGCGCCAGCAGCTTGGGTCCAGTCACCGACTCTGGAAACACCATATATTTT. Protein: CASSLGPVTDSGNTIYF.

V and J are TRBV5-1 and TRBJ1-1, with D possibly being TRBD1 (6 bases). V shed 5 bases and J shed 7 bases, with 21 bases lying between them. Germline V gene sequence: CDR1 SGHRS, CDR2 YFSETQ. The CDR3 loop spans 15 amino acids. CDR3 region: CASRRSFQGLDEAFF. The CDR3 coding sequence is TGCGCCAGCAGGCGGAGTTTCCAGGGGTTAGATGAAGCTTTCTTT.

The chain carries TRBV7-2 and TRBJ1-1; D is unresolved. From germline, CDR1 is SGHTA and CDR2 FQGNSA. The CDR3 runs to 15 residues. Trimming took 4 bases from V and 7 from J, leaving 19 bases between them. Here the CDR3 DNA reads TGTGCCAGCAGCTCCACCCCGAAGGAGGGCGGTGAAGCTTTCTTT. Amino acids: CASSSTPKEGGEAFF.

The chain combines TRBV7-2 with TRBJ1-2; D remains ambiguous. V gave up 5 bases and J gave up 2 bases, with 15 bases separating them. Germline V gene data show CDR1 as SGHTA and CDR2 as FQGNSA. This CDR3 has 15 residues. In DNA, the CDR3 is TGTGCCAGCAGCCGAGAAAGCCCATCCAACTATGGCTACACCTTC. Its protein is CASSRESPSNYGYTF.

This clone was detected once. This rearrangement joins TRBV7-8 to TRBJ2-2, with D unclear. Trimming left V 5 bases short and J 3 bases short, with 13 bases between. The germline gives CDR1 SGHVS, CDR2 FQNEAQ. CDR3 length equals 15 residues. The CDR3 region is CASSAASAHTGELFF. CDR3 nucleotides: TGTGCCAGCAGCGCCGCATCCGCCCACACCGGGGAGCTGTTTTTT.

The chain has TRBV27 and TRBJ1-4; D not certain. Germline V lookup: CDR1 MNHEY, CDR2 SMNVEV (reference sequence). There are 13 residues in the CDR3. V shed 5 bases and J shed 8 bases, with 12 bases lying between them. For the CDR3, the DNA is TGTGCCAGCAGTAACCGGAACAGCGAAAAACTGTTTTTT. Protein sequence: CASSNRNSEKLFF.

V usage is TRBV4-3 and J usage is TRBJ1-1, with D perhaps matching TRBD1 (5 bases). The V gene lost 2 bases and the J gene lost 1 base, with 20 bases spanning the gap. Germline V lookup: CDR1 LGHNA, CDR2 YSLEER. CDR3 size: 18 residues. CDR3 DNA sequence: TGCGCCAGCAGCCAAAACGCGGGGAGGGGCGGACCGAACACTGAAGCTTTCTTT. Residues: CASSQNAGRGGPNTEAFF.

The V and J genes are TRBV6-5 and TRBJ2-3, with D possibly TRBD2 on 6 matching bases. Trimming removed 8 bases from V and 1 base from J, with 13 bases in between. The CDR3 has 14 residues. Germline lookup yields CDR1 MNHEY and CDR2 SVGAGI. CDR3 residues: CASRWRRGTDTQYF. The CDR3 nucleotides are TGTGCCAGCCGCTGGCGGAGGGGCACAGATACGCAGTATTTT.

The chain uses TRBV2 and TRBJ2-1; 8 bases align to TRBD1. Germline V gene data show CDR1 as SNHLY and CDR2 as FYNNEI. This CDR3 is 15 amino acids long. The ends lost 8 bases at V and 0 bases at J; junction bases unmatched: 6. CDR3 residues: CASGADRGSYNEQFF. The CDR3 nucleotides are TGTGCCAGCGGGGCCGACAGGGGCTCCTACAATGAGCAGTTCTTC. Supplemented by reference TRBV2 and TRBJ2-1, the full variable domain reads EPEVTQTPSHQVTQMGQEVILRCVPISNHLYFYWYRQILGQKVEFLVSFYNNEISEKSEIFDDQFSVERPDGSNFTLKIRSTKLEDSAMYFCASGADRGSYNEQFFGPGTRLTVL.

V and J are TRBV28 and TRBJ1-3, with D uncertain. Germline lookup yields CDR1 MDHEN and CDR2 SYDVKM. The CDR3 loop spans 12 amino acids. The ends were cut back, 3 bases at V and 4 bases at J, with 4 bases in the middle. Here the CDR3 DNA reads TGTGCCAGCAGTTTGCAGGGAAACACCATATATTTT. It translates to CASSLQGNTIYF.

The chain carries TRBV18 and TRBJ2-4; TRBD2 aligns across 7 bases. The CDR3 spans 18 residues. The germline gives CDR1 KGHSH, CDR2 LQKENI. Unmatched junction bases numbered 17, after V lost 4 bases and J lost 5 bases. DNA of the CDR3: TGTGCCAGCTCACGCTACCCCAAAATGGGGGAGGGAGAAAACATTCAGTACTTC. It encodes CASSRYPKMGEGENIQYF.

This chain connects TRBV11-2 to TRBJ1-1, with D perhaps matching TRBD1 (5 bases). Germline V gene sequence: CDR1 SGHAT, CDR2 FQNNGV. The CDR3 is 16 amino acids. Trimming removed 3 bases from V and 4 bases from J, with 18 bases in between. The CDR3 loop reads CASSFWGLGDLTEAFF. For the CDR3, the DNA is TGTGCCAGCAGCTTTTGGGGACTTGGGGACCTCACTGAAGCTTTCTTT.

In this sample, this clone turned up a few times. This chain links TRBV19 with TRBJ1-1, with D unresolved. CDR1 is LNHDA and CDR2 is SQIVND in the germline V gene (reference sequence). Trimming removed 6 bases at V and 1 base at J, with 6 bases between. This CDR3 region has 12 residues. CDR3 sequence reads: CASRSPNTEAFF. The CDR3 DNA reads TGTGCCAGTAGATCCCCGAACACTGAAGCTTTCTTT. Filled out from reference TRBV19 and TRBJ1-1, the complete variable domain reads DGGITQSPKYLFRKEGQNVTLSCEQNLNHDAMYWYRQDPGQGLRLIYYSQIVNDFQKGDIAEGYSVSREKKESFPLTVTSAQKNPTAFYLCASRSPNTEAFFGQGTRLTVV.

The chain employs TRBV7-2 and TRBJ2-1; D not resolved. The V end was cut by 1 base, the J end by 6 bases, with 4 bases between. Germline V gene sequence: CDR1 SGHTA, CDR2 FQGNSA. CDR3 length: 12 residues. The chain's CDR3 is CASSLVFNEQFF. The CDR3 nucleotides are TGTGCCAGCAGCTTAGTATTCAATGAGCAGTTCTTC.

This clone was seen only once. This chain connects TRBV28 to TRBJ2-1; TRBD1 is a possible D gene (5 bases). CDR1 is MDHEN, CDR2 SYDVKM, per germline. The V gene lost 5 bases and the J gene lost 0 bases, with 11 bases spanning the gap. The CDR3 is 15 amino acids. This CDR3 is CASSADTSSYNEQFF. DNA of the CDR3: TGTGCCAGCAGTGCGGACACGAGCTCCTACAATGAGCAGTTCTTC.

The chain uses TRBV5-1 and TRBJ2-7; D is possibly TRBD1 (7 bases). Germline V lookup: CDR1 SGHRS, CDR2 YFSETQ. The V end was cut by 0 bases, the J end by 2 bases, with 15 bases between. This CDR3 has 16 residues. CDR3 in amino acids: CASSLGGRQGAYEQYF. DNA of the CDR3: TGCGCCAGCAGCTTGGGTGGGAGGCAGGGGGCCTACGAGCAGTACTTC.

The V call is TRBV7-8, the J call TRBJ2-2; 14 positions agree with TRBD2. The CDR3 contains 18 residues. V lost 1 base to trimming and J lost 5 bases; unmatched junction nucleotides: 6. The germline CDR1 and CDR2 sequences are SGHVS and FQNEAQ. The CDR3 nucleotides read TGTGCCAGCAGCTTAGAGGGGACTAGCGGGGGAGTTACCGGGGAGCTGTTTTTT. This sequence encodes CASSLEGTSGGVTGELFF.

The chain joins TRBV10-3 to TRBJ1-1, with TRBD1 identical over 8 bases. Per the germline V gene, CDR1 is ENHRY and CDR2 is SYGVKD. Trimming removed 4 bases from V and 4 bases from J; junction bases left unmatched: 5. This CDR3 contains 14 residues. The CDR3 region has the DNA TGTGCCATCAGTGGGACAGGGTATGGCACTGAAGCTTTCTTT. Translation gives CAISGTGYGTEAFF.

Here the CDR3 DNA reads TGTGCCAGCAGCTCGGGACTAGCGGGGGTCACAGATACGCAGTATTTT. This gives the protein CASSSGLAGVTDTQYF. The gene calls are TRBV7-9 and TRBJ2-3; 14 nucleotides line up with TRBD2. The CDR3 contains 16 residues. V lost 4 bases and J lost 2; bases outside the gene matches: 2. Germline-derived CDR1 and CDR2 are SEHNR and FQNEAQ (reference sequence). Full variable domain (rest looked up from reference TRBV7-9 and TRBJ2-3): DTGVSQNPRHKITKRGQNVTFRCDPISEHNRLYWYRQTLGQGPEFLTYFQNEAQLEKSRLLSDRFSAERPKGSFSTLEIQRTEQGDSAMYLCASSSGLAGVTDTQYFGPGTRLTVL.

V is TRBV6-1 and J is TRBJ1-4; D is undetermined. V lost 7 bases to trimming and J lost 8 bases, with 17 bases between them. The CDR3 consists of 14 residues. The germline CDR1 and CDR2 sequences are MNHNS and SASEGT. The CDR3 region has the DNA TGTGCCAGCACTTCAGGTCTCCCTCCGGAAAAACTGTTTTTT. Its protein product is CASTSGLPPEKLFF.

The chain carries TRBV5-5 and TRBJ1-2; 8 bases fit TRBD1. V lost 7 bases, J lost 8 bases, and 7 bases stayed unmatched. Germline lookup yields CDR1 SGHKS and CDR2 YYEKEE (reference sequence). The CDR3 runs 12 residues. The CDR3 coding sequence is TGTGCCAGCTCGACAGGGGAACGGGGCTACACCTTC. Its protein product is CASSTGERGYTF. The full variable domain, rest sourced from reference TRBV5-5 and TRBJ1-2, is DAGVTQSPTHLIKTRGQQVTLRCSPISGHKSVSWYQQVLGQGPQFIFQYYEKEERGRGNFPDRFSARQFPNYSSELNVNALLLGDSALYLCASSTGERGYTFGSGTRLTVV.

The gene calls are TRBV4-1 and TRBJ2-6, with D perhaps TRBD1 or TRBD2 (6 bases each). Trimming stripped 0 bases from V and 2 bases from J, with 17 bases between. The CDR3 runs to 19 residues. CDR1 is MGHRA and CDR2 is YSYEKL in the germline V gene. CDR3 protein: CASSQDPGQGRTGANVLTF. Here the CDR3 DNA reads TGCGCCAGCAGCCAAGATCCGGGGCAGGGGAGGACTGGGGCCAACGTCCTGACTTTC.